Detailed here is one T cell receptor (beta chain). TCRdb's table, derived via immunoSEQ multiplex PCR, lists solely in-frame clones and lacks some. The table lists tens of thousands of clones, approximately 91% of them singletons, with 11% in the top ten. This record belongs to a study of OX40 agonist ivuxolimab in advanced cancers. Overall study context: Patients' therapy was ivuxolimab, an antibody that acts as an agonist of OX40 (CD134). Those enrolled were approximately 78% male, with a mean age of around 55 years and ages from about 20 to 90. Dose-escalation patients suffered from hepatocellular carcinoma, melanoma, renal cell or head and neck cancer.

V lost 3 bases and J 1 base, leaving 4 bases between the germline ends. CDR3 size: 12 residues. In germline, CDR1 is SGHDT, CDR2 YYEEEE. This chain links TRBV5-6 with TRBJ1-1; D gene uncertain. This TCR was recovered from an adult with an advanced solid tumor such as melanoma, head and neck, liver or kidney cancer. The material was CD4+ or CD8+ T cells sorted from blood, obtained in a trial of the OX40 agonist ivuxolimab. For the CDR3, the DNA is TGTGCCAGCAGCTCAGGGAACACTGAAGCTTTCTTT. This sequence encodes CASSSGNTEAFF.